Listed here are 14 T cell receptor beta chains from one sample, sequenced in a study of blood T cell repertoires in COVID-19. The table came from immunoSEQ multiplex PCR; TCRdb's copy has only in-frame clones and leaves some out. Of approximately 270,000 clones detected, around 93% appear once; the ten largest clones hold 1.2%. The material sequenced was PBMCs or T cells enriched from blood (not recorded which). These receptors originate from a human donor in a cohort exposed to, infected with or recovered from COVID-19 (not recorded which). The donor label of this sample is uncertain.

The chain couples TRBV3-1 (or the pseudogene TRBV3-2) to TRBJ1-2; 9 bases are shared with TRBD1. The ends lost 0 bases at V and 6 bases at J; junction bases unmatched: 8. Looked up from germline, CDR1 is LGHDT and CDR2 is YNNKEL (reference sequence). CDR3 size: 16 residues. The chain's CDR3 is CASSQERDRVFDGYTF. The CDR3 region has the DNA TGTGCCAGCAGCCAAGAAAGGGACAGGGTGTTCGATGGCTACACCTTC.

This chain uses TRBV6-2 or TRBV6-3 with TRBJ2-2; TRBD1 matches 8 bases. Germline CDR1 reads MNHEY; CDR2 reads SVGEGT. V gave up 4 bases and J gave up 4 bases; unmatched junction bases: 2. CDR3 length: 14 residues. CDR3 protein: CASSWTGRTGELFF. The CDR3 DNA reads TGTGCCAGCAGTTGGACAGGGCGCACCGGGGAGCTGTTTTTT.

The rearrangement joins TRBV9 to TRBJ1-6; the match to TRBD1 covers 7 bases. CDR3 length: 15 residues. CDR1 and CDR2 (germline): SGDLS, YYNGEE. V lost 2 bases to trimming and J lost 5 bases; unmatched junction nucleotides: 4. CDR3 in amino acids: CASSVATGNNSPLHF. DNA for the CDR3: TGTGCCAGCAGCGTGGCGACAGGGAATAATTCACCCCTCCACTTT.

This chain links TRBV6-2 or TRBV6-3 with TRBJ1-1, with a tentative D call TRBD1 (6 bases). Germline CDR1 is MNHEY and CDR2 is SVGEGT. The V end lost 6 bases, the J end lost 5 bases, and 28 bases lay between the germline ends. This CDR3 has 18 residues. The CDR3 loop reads CASSPFTQGGSGRTEAFF. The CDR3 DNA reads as TGTGCCAGCAGCCCTTTCACACAGGGTGGGTCGGGTCGGACTGAAGCTTTCTTT.

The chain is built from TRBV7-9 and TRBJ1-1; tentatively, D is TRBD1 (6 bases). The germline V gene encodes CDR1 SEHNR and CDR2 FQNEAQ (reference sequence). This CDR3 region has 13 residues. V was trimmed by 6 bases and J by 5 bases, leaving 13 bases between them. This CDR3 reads CASRLQGITEAFF. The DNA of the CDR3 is TGTGCCAGCAGACTCCAGGGGATAACTGAAGCTTTCTTT.

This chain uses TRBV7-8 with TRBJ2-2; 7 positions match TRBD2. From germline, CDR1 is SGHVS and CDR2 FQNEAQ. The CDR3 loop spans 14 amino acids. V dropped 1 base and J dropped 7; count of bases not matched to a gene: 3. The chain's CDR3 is CASSLVPGGGELFF. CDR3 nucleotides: TGTGCCAGCAGCTTAGTCCCGGGGGGCGGGGAGCTGTTTTTT.

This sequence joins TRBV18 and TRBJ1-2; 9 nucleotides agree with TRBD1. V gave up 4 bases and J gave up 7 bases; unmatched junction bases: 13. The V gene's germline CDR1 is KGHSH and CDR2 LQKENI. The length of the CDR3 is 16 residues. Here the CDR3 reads CASSLKEGQGSSGYTF. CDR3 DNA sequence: TGTGCCAGCTCACTTAAAGAGGGACAGGGTTCAAGTGGCTACACCTTC.

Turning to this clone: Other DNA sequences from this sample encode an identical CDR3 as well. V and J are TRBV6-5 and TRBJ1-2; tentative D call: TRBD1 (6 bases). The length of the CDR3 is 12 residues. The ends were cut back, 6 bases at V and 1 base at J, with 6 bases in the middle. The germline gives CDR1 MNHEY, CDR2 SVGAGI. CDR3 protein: CASSRGNYGYTF. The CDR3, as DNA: TGTGCCAGCAGCAGGGGTAACTATGGCTACACCTTC.

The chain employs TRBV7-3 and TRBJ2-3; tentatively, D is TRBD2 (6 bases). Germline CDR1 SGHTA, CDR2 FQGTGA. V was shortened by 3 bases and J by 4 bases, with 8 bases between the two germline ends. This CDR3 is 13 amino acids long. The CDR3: CASSFRGSDTQYF. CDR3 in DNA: TGTGCCAGCAGCTTTCGGGGGTCAGATACGCAGTATTTT.

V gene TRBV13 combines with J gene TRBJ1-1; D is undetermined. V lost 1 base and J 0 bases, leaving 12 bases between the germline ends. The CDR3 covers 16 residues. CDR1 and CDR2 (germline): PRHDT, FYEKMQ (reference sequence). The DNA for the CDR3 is TGTGCCAGCAGCTTAGAGCGCCATGCCTTGAACACTGAAGCTTTCTTT. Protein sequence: CASSLERHALNTEAFF.

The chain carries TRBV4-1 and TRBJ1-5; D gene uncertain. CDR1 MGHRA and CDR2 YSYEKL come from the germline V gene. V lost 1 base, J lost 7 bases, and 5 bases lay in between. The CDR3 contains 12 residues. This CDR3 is CASSQGGQPQHF. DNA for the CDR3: TGCGCCAGCAGCCAAGGAGGGCAGCCCCAGCATTTT.

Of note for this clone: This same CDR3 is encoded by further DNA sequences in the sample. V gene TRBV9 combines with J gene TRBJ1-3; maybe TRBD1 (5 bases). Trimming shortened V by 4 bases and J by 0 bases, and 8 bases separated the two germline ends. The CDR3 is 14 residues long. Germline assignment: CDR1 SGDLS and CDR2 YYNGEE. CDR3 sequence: CASSLQGSGNTIYF. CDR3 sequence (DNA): TGTGCCAGCAGCCTGCAGGGCTCTGGAAACACCATATATTTT.

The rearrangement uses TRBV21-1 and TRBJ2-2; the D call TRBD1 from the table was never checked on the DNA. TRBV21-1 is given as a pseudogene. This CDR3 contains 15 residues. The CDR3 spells CASSRTRGYAGELFF. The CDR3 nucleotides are TGTGCCAGCAGTCGAACCAGGGGGTACGCCGGGGAGCTGTTTTTT.

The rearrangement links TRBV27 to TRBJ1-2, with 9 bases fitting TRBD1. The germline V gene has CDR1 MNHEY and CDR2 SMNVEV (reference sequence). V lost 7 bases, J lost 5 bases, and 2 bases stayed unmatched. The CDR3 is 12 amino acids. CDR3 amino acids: CASKGQGYGYTF. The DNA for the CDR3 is TGTGCCAGCAAAGGACAGGGGTATGGCTACACCTTC.